Following are 3 T cell receptor beta chains from one sample sequenced in a study of control samples from healthy donors and cancer patients. The protocol was immunoSEQ multiplex PCR, while the TCRdb copy is restricted to in-frame clones and leaves out a portion. The sample records about 150,000 clones, around 88% being singletons. The sample comprised blood. The receptors here all came from a man aged 18 to 30 in good health.

The chain uses TRBV6-2 or TRBV6-3 and TRBJ2-5; TRBD2 is a possible D gene (5 bases). The CDR3 length is 11 residues. V was clipped by 4 bases and J by 11 bases, with 11 bases between them. Germline values: CDR1 MNHEY, CDR2 SVGEGT. CDR3 in amino acids: CASSLGGAQYF. CDR3 DNA: TGTGCCAGCAGTTTAGGAGGAGCTCAGTACTTC.

J is TRBJ2-3 and V is TRBV5-1; D uncertain. The CDR3 contains 13 residues. V was cut by 4 bases and J by 4 bases, with 10 bases left in between. Germline loops: CDR1 SGHRS, CDR2 YFSETQ. In DNA, the CDR3 is TGCGCCAGCAGCCTCAGAGTTTCAGATACGCAGTATTTT. This sequence encodes CASSLRVSDTQYF.

This clone has only a few counts. This rearrangement joins TRBV28 to TRBJ1-1, with D hard to call. V was trimmed by 1 base and J by 11 bases, leaving 14 bases between them. Germline V gene lookup returns CDR1 MDHEN and CDR2 SYDVKM. The CDR3 consists of 13 residues. This CDR3 is CASSLSGVSTAFF. CDR3 coding DNA: TGTGCCAGCAGTTTATCAGGCGTTTCGACGGCTTTCTTT.